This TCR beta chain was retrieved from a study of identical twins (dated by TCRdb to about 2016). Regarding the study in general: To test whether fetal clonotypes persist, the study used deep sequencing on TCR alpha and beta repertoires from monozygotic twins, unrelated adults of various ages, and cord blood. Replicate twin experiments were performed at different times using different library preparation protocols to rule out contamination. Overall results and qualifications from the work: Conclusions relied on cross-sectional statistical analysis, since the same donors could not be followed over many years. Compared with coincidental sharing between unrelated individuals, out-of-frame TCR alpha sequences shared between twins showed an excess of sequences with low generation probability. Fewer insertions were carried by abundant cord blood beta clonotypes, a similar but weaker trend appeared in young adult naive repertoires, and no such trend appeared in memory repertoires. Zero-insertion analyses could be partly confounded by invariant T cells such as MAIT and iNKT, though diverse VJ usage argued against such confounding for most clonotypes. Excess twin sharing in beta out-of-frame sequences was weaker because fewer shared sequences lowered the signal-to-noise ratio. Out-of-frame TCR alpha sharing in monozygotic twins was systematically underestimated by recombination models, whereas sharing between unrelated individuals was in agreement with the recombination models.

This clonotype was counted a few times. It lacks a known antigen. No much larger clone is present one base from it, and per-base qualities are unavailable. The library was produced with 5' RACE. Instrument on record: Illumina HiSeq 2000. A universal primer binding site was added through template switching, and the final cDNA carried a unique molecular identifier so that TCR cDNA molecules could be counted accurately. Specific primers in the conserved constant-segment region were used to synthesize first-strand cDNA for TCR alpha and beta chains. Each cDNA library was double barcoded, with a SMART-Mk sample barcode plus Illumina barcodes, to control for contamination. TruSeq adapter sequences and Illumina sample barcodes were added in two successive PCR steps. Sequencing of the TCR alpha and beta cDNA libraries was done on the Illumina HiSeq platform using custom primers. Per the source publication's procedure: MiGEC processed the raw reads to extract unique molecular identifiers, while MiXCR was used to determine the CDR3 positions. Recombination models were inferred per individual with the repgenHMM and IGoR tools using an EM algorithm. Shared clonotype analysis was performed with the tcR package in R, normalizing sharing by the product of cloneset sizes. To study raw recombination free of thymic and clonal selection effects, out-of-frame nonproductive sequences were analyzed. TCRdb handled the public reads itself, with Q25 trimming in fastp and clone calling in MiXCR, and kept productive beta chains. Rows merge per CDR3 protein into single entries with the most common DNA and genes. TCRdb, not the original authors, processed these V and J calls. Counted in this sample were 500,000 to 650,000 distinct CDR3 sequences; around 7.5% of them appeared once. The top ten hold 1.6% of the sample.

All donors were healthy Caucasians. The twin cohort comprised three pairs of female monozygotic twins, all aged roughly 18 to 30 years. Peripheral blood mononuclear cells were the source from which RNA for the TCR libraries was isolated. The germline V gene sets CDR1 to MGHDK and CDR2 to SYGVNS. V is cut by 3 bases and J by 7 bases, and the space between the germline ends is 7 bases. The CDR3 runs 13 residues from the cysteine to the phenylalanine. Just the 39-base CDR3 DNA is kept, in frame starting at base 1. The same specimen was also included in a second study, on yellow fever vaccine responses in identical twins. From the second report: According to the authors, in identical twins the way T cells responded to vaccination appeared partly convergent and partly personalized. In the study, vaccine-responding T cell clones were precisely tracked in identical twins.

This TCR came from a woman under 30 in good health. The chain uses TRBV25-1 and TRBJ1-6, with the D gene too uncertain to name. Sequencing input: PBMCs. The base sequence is TGTGCCAGCAGTGATGTGTGGAATTCACCCCTCCACTTT. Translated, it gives CASSDVWNSPLHF.